This TCR beta chain was sequenced for a study of blood T cell repertoires in COVID-19. Assay used: immunoSEQ multiplex PCR; TCRdb lists only in-frame clones, some missing. The sample shows 110,000 to 150,000 clones, approximately 80% of them seen only once. Trimming removed 3 bases from V and 3 bases from J; junction bases left unmatched: 6. The CDR3 runs to 17 residues. The germline V gene encodes CDR1 SGHTA and CDR2 FQGNSA. This receptor was obtained from a human donor in a cohort sampled during active COVID-19. V and J are TRBV7-2 and TRBJ2-3, with 13 bases matching TRBD2. Sequencing was carried out using peripheral blood. CDR3 residues: CASSLGLAGKKTDTQYF. DNA for the CDR3: TGTGCCAGCAGCTTGGGACTAGCGGGAAAAAAAACAGATACGCAGTATTTT.